These T cell receptor beta chains were read from a single sample in a study of T cell repertoires in cytomegalovirus infection. No cognate antigen is known for these TCRs. In TCRdb, the reads were re-called with MiXCR into one record per CDR3 protein. The sample consists of roughly 220,000 distinct CDR3 sequences, 35% to 40% of them appearing once. This specimen consisted of CD8+ T cells from cultured PBMCs, obtained from culture after CMV antigen stimulation. Receptors originate from a human donor in good health (CMV status not recorded). Some clones in this sample may be carry-over from other donors' samples. The CDR3 runs from the conserved cysteine through the conserved F or W. The order of the fields is V gene, CDR3 protein.

TRBV4-2	CASSQETTPSYEQYF
TRBV20-1	CSARKSRREAAYEQYF
TRBV12-5	CASRATLYNEQFF
TRBV27	CASSFSRGETSYEQYF
TRBV7-8	CASSLGEGNSPLHF
TRBV20-1	CSARNGQAPRYTGELFF
TRBV7-9	CASSFPFVAGVETGELFF
TRBV11-1	CASSSLSGLPTDTQYF
TRBV7-9	CASSSLQAGDPYNEQFF
TRBV11-2	CASSSQLSPTEAFF
TRBV10-3	CAISEKTGVAIEKLFF
TRBV9	CASSATSSGETQYF
TRBV27	CASSWRGTVNTEAFF
TRBV14	CAIIGARGRTEAFF
TRBV6-1	CASSEARYGYTF
TRBV6-5	CASSYPGDQETQYF
TRBV4-1	CASSPARTSDDNEQFF
TRBV12-3/TRBV12-4	CASSRGGAHTEAFF
TRBV7-4	CASSLARGSGANVLTF
TRBV9	CASSVGPSRADTQYF
TRBV28	CASSFTQVYTDTQYF
TRBV19	CASSIGGGWGSYNEQFF
TRBV11-1	CASSLRRRDSHLYNEQFF
TRBV11-1	CASSLYLYSGRTYEQYF
TRBV7-8	CASSLACNSHEQFF
TRBV30	CAWRTLNTGELFF
TRBV9	CASSVAGRGSYEQYF
TRBV3-1	CASSQGLALANEQFF
TRBV6-5	CASSYSVTVSNYGYTF
TRBV7-3	CASTLATGGEQFF
TRBV28	CASSFQAVHGEQFF
TRBV12-3/TRBV12-4	CASSFRLAGTTDTQYF
TRBV5-6	CASSLGDREWNQPQHF